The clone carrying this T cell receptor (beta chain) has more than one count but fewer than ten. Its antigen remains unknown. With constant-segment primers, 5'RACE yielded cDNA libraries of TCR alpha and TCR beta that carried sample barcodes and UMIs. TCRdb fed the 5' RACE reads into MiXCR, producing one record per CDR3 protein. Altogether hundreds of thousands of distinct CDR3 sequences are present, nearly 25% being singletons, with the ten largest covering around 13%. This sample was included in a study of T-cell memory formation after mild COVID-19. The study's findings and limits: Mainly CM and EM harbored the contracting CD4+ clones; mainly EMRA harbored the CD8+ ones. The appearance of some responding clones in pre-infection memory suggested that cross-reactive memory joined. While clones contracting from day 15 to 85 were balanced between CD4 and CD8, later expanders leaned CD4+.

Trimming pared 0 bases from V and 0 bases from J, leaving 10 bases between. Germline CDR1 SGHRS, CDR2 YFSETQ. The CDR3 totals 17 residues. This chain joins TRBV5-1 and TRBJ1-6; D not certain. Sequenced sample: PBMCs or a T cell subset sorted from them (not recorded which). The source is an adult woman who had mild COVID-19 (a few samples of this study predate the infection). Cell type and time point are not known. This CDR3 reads CASSLEPMSSYNSPLHF. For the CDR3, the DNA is TGCGCCAGCAGCTTGGAACCCATGAGCTCCTATAATTCACCCCTCCACTTT.